Below, 18 T cell receptor beta chains from the same sample are listed, as sequenced in a study of STAT5B mutations in CD4+ large granular lymphocyte leukemia. TCRdb's copy holds only in-frame clones and misses some; the assay was immunoSEQ multiplex PCR. This sample has about 30,000 clones; approximately 79% occur once, and the top ten carry 2.1%. Sequenced material: CD4+ T cells from blood buffy coats. These receptors all stem from a human donor in good health.

The chain links TRBV4-2 to TRBJ1-5, with 7 bases aligning to TRBD1. Germline-derived CDR1 and CDR2 are LGHNA and YNFKEQ. V lost 5 bases and J lost 6; bases outside the gene matches: 10. The CDR3 totals 15 residues. CDR3 amino acids: CASSASDRDFQPQHF. The CDR3 nucleotides read TGTGCCAGCAGCGCGAGTGACAGGGACTTTCAGCCCCAGCATTTT.

This sequence joins TRBV11-2 and TRBJ2-7; TRBD1 agrees at 7 bases. V lost 3 bases and J lost 1; bases outside the gene matches: 6. Germline V CDR1 and CDR2: SGHAT, FQNNGV. This CDR3 is 15 amino acids long. The CDR3 here is CASSLNRDRSYEQYF. In nucleotides, the CDR3 is TGTGCCAGCAGCTTGAATCGGGACAGATCCTACGAGCAGTACTTC.

The chain joins TRBV5-4 to TRBJ1-1; possibly TRBD1 for D (5 bases). This CDR3 contains 15 residues. V was clipped by 0 bases and J by 8 bases, with 17 bases between them. The germline gives CDR1 SGHNT, CDR2 YYREEE (reference sequence). In DNA, the CDR3 is TGTGCCAGCAGCTTGGTATTTCAGGGAGGTTCGGAAGCTTTCTTT. Its protein product is CASSLVFQGGSEAFF.

The chain recombines TRBV6-6 with TRBJ2-7; 7 positions agree with TRBD1. J gave up 3 bases and V 4 bases, and 3 bases lay outside the gene matches. This CDR3 is built from 13 residues. CDR1 and CDR2 (germline): MNHNY, SVGAGI (reference sequence). The CDR3 sequence is CASSSRQGYEQYF. In nucleotides, the CDR3 is TGTGCCAGCAGTTCCAGACAGGGCTACGAGCAGTACTTC.

This sequence joins TRBV19 and TRBJ2-7; 9 positions match TRBD1. V lost 5 bases and J lost 5; bases outside the gene matches: 13. The CDR3 is 16 amino acids. CDR1 LNHDA and CDR2 SQIVND come from the germline V gene (reference sequence). The CDR3 nucleotides read TGTGCCAGTAGTCCATTGGGGGGGACAGGGACCAACGAGCAGTACTTC. Residues: CASSPLGGTGTNEQYF.

The chain links TRBV19 to TRBJ1-2; D is undetermined. CDR1 LNHDA and CDR2 SQIVND come from the germline V gene (reference sequence). CDR3 length: 15 amino acids. The V gene lost 7 bases and the J gene lost 5 bases, with 20 bases spanning the gap. CDR3 sequence (DNA): TGTGCCAGTAATCCAAGTTGGGATCCGCTTTATGGCTACACCTTC. It codes for CASNPSWDPLYGYTF.

This rearrangement joins TRBV15 to TRBJ2-7; D unclear. CDR3 size: 13 residues. The germline V and J ends were trimmed by 3 bases and 0 bases, with 6 bases remaining between them. CDR1 and CDR2 (germline): LNHNV, YYDKDF (reference sequence). CDR3 in DNA: TGTGCCACCAGCAGTGCCCCCTCCTACGAGCAGTACTTC. Amino acids: CATSSAPSYEQYF.

The gene calls are TRBV15 and TRBJ1-4; TRBD1 aligns across 8 bases. Trimming at V came to 3 bases and at J to 5 bases, leaving 5 bases not matched to a gene. CDR1 is LNHNV and CDR2 is YYDKDF in the germline V gene (reference sequence). The CDR3 is made up of 15 amino acids. Here the CDR3 DNA reads TGTGCCACCAGCAGGACAAGGACAGGGAATGAAAAACTGTTTTTT. It yields the protein CATSRTRTGNEKLFF.

CDR3 in amino acids: CSVDYGNTNVLTF. The DNA for the CDR3 is TGCAGCGTTGATTACGGGAACACTAACGTCCTGACTTTC. The chain combines TRBV29-1 with TRBJ2-6, with D possibly TRBD2 on 5 matching bases. In germline, CDR1 is SQVTM, CDR2 ANQGSEA. The CDR3 covers 13 residues. Trimming cost V 3 bases and J 10 bases, with 13 bases left between them.

The V and J genes are TRBV4-1 and TRBJ2-3; the D gene is possibly TRBD1 (5 bases). Germline CDR1 is MGHRA and CDR2 is YSYEKL. Trimming removed 4 bases from V and 11 bases from J, with 16 bases in between. The CDR3 has 13 amino acids. The CDR3 DNA is TGCGCCAGCAGCCCTCTTCATGGGCAGGGGCAGTATTTT. The encoded protein is CASSPLHGQGQYF.

The V gene is TRBV6-1, the J gene TRBJ1-1; D is undetermined. The length of the CDR3 is 14 residues. Germline lookup yields CDR1 MNHNS and CDR2 SASEGT. In nucleotides, the CDR3 is TGTGCTACTAAGACGGCTGGAATGAACACTGAAGCTTTCTTT. Residues: CATKTAGMNTEAFF.

The chain joins TRBV5-1 to TRBJ1-5, with D tentatively TRBD1 (6 bases). The germline CDR1 and CDR2 sequences are SGHRS and YFSETQ. The V and J ends lost 1 base and 3 bases respectively, with 11 bases between them. The CDR3 runs to 15 residues. The DNA of the CDR3 is TGCGCCAGCAGCTTGTCAACAGGGATCAATCAGCCCCAGCATTTT. This gives the protein CASSLSTGINQPQHF.

The chain recombines TRBV27 with TRBJ2-2; 12 positions match TRBD2. The CDR3 consists of 17 residues. J was trimmed by 5 bases and V by 6 bases; bases with no gene match: 10. Germline CDR1 reads MNHEY; CDR2 reads SMNVEV (reference sequence). CDR3 coding DNA: TGTGCCAGCAGCCCTACGCGACTAGCGGGAGAAACCGGGGAGCTGTTTTTT. It is translated as CASSPTRLAGETGELFF.

The V gene is TRBV6-1, the J gene TRBJ1-3; the D is unclear. Trimming stripped 3 bases from V and 7 bases from J, with 10 bases between. CDR3 length: 13 amino acids. Germline V lookup: CDR1 MNHNS, CDR2 SASEGT. The CDR3 bases are TGTGCCAGCAGTGACGGGCAGCTGAACACCATATATTTT. Its translation: CASSDGQLNTIYF.

DNA of the CDR3: TGTGCCAGCAGCTTAGACTTTCGACAGGGGCAAGAGACCCAGTACTTC. Its protein product is CASSLDFRQGQETQYF. V gene TRBV11-3 combines with J gene TRBJ2-5; 8 bases agree with TRBD1. J gave up 2 bases and V 0 bases, and 5 bases lay outside the gene matches. The CDR3 consists of 16 residues. The germline CDR1 and CDR2 sequences are SGHNT and YENEEA.

This clone has just a few counts. CDR3 sequence (DNA): TGTGCCAGCAGCGGAACAGGGTCGAGTGAAAAACTGTTTTTT. It specifies CASSGTGSSEKLFF. The chain combines TRBV9 with TRBJ1-4; D might be TRBD1 (6 bases). The CDR3 runs to 14 residues. Trimming pared 3 bases from V and 7 bases from J, leaving 13 bases between. Germline V CDR1 and CDR2: SGDLS, YYNGEE. Full variable domain (remainder filled in from reference TRBV9 and TRBJ1-4): DSGVTQTPKHLITATGQRVTLRCSPRSGDLSVYWYQQSLDQGLQFLIQYYNGEERAKGNILERFSAQQFPDLHSELNLSSLELGDSALYFCASSGTGSSEKLFFGSGTQLSVL.

This clone turned up a few times. This chain uses TRBV6-6 with TRBJ2-7; 11 bases agree with TRBD2. J gave up 5 bases and V 6 bases, and 12 bases lay outside the gene matches. Germline CDR1 and CDR2: MNHNY and SVGAGI (reference sequence). The CDR3 is 16 residues long. CDR3 DNA sequence: TGTGCCAGCAGACCCTCCTCTAGCGGGAGGATCGACGAGCAGTACTTC. Amino acids: CASRPSSSGRIDEQYF.

The chain couples TRBV7-2 to TRBJ2-2, with D perhaps TRBD1 (6 bases). The germline V gene encodes CDR1 SGHTA and CDR2 FQGNSA. The CDR3 consists of 17 residues. V dropped 8 bases and J dropped 6 bases, with 25 bases sitting between them. The CDR3: CASAKGVASFSPGELFF. The CDR3 region has the DNA TGTGCCAGCGCCAAGGGGGTGGCTAGCTTCAGCCCCGGGGAGCTGTTTTTT.